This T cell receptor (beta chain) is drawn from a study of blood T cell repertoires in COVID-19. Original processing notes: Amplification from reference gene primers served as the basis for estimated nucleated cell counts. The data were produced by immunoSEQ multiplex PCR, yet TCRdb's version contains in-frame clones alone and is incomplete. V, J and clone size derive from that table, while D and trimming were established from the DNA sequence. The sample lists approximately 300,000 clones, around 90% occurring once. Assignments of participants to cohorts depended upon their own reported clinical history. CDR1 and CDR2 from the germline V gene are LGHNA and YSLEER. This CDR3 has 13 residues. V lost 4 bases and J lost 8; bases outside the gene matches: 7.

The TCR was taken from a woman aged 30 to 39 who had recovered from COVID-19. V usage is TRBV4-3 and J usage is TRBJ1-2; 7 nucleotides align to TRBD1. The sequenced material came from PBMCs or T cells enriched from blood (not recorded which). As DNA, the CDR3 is TGCGCCAGCAGCCCCAGACAGGGCGACGGCTACACCTTC. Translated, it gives CASSPRQGDGYTF.